Shown below are 21 T cell receptor beta chains from a single sample sequenced in a study of spatial heterogeneity in lung cancer. TCRdb reprocessed the 5' RACE reads via MiXCR and lists one record per CDR3 protein. The sample yields over 45,000 distinct CDR3 sequences, approximately 12% seen once. Time point defined: blood at routine non-recurrence follow-up after resection. Sequencing was performed on PBMCs, taken at follow-up. Every receptor here comes from a male donor with early-stage non-small cell lung cancer.

The chain carries TRBV7-2 and TRBJ2-1; 8 nucleotides agree with TRBD2. The J segment lost 8 bases and the V segment lost 4 bases, leaving 7 bases of the junction unmatched. The CDR3 runs to 14 residues. Per germline, CDR1 SGHTA and CDR2 FQGNSA. The CDR3 is CASSSSGSRDEQFF. CDR3 coding DNA: TGTGCCAGCAGCTCCAGCGGGAGTAGGGATGAGCAGTTCTTC.

The chain recombines TRBV9 with TRBJ2-2; no clear D. The CDR3 is 16 residues long. In germline, CDR1 is SGDLS, CDR2 YYNGEE. Deletions cut 5 bases from V and 4 bases from J, with 18 bases between. CDR3 nucleotides: TGTGCCAGCAGTGCCCTTCCCGGACGGATCACCGGGGAGCTGTTTTTT. Encoded protein: CASSALPGRITGELFF. Using reference TRBV9 and TRBJ2-2 for the parts outside the CDR3, the full variable domain is DSGVTQTPKHLITATGQRVTLRCSPRSGDLSVYWYQQSLDQGLQFLIQYYNGEERAKGNILERFSAQQFPDLHSELNLSSLELGDSALYFCASSALPGRITGELFFGEGSRLTVL.

The genes are TRBV5-8 and TRBJ1-1; no firm D call. Germline CDR1 SGHTS, CDR2 YDEGEE. This CDR3 is built from 13 residues. The V end lost 0 bases, the J end lost 6 bases, and 9 bases lay between the germline ends. Written as DNA, the CDR3 is TGTGCCAGCAGCTTGGAGAGGAGACCTGAAGCTTTCTTT. Protein sequence: CASSLERRPEAFF.

This clonotype came up a few times. This chain connects TRBV7-9 to TRBJ2-3, with TRBD2 as a possible D gene (6 bases). From germline, CDR1 is SEHNR and CDR2 FQNEAQ (reference sequence). Trimming stripped 3 bases from V and 4 bases from J, with 11 bases between. The length of the CDR3 is 14 residues. The CDR3 coding sequence is TGTGCCAGCAGCTTCTCCGGGAGCTCAGATACGCAGTATTTT. Translated, it gives CASSFSGSSDTQYF.

This clonotype was seen many times. Here the CDR3 reads CASRKTGGTDTQYF. The CDR3, as DNA: TGTGCCAGCAGGAAGACAGGGGGCACAGATACGCAGTATTTT. The chain employs TRBV25-1 and TRBJ2-3, with 8 bases aligning to TRBD1. This CDR3 is built from 14 residues. V lost 6 bases and J lost 1; bases outside the gene matches: 3. Germline values: CDR1 MGHDK, CDR2 SYGVNS.

This clonotype was recorded at least ten times. V gene TRBV29-1 combines with J gene TRBJ1-2; D possibly corresponds to TRBD1 (6 bases). Germline V lookup: CDR1 SQVTM, CDR2 ANQGSEA. The V and J ends lost 6 bases and 9 bases respectively, with 26 bases between them. The length of the CDR3 is 15 residues. This chain's CDR3 is CSVQSPGQGTWRYTF. Written as DNA, the CDR3 is TGCAGCGTCCAATCCCCGGGACAAGGAACATGGCGCTACACCTTC.

This clonotype was counted only a few times. The chain is built from TRBV7-3 and TRBJ2-7; TRBD1 matches at 7 bases. This CDR3 contains 15 residues. Losses at the gene ends were 4 bases for V and 5 bases for J; bases not matched to a gene: 11. The germline gives CDR1 SGHTA, CDR2 FQGTGA. The CDR3 region is CASSSLPTGNDEQYF. The CDR3 nucleotides read TGTGCCAGCAGCTCCCTCCCGACAGGGAACGACGAGCAGTACTTC.

The chain carries TRBV28 and TRBJ2-7, with D unresolved. V lost 5 bases to trimming and J lost 4 bases, with 6 bases between them. Germline lookup yields CDR1 MDHEN and CDR2 SYDVKM. The CDR3 contains 11 residues. CDR3 in amino acids: CASSPQYEQYF. CDR3 in DNA: TGTGCCAGCAGTCCCCAGTACGAGCAGTACTTC.

This clonotype showed up just a few times. The chain links TRBV12-3 or TRBV12-4 to TRBJ2-6, with D maybe TRBD2 (6 bases). Deletions cut 8 bases from V and 0 bases from J, with 11 bases between. CDR3 length: 15 amino acids. The CDR3 DNA is TGTGCCAGCGCGTTGCGGGGCTCTGGGGCCAACGTCCTGACTTTC. As protein: CASALRGSGANVLTF.

This clonotype was counted many times. The chain is built from TRBV12-3 or TRBV12-4 and TRBJ1-6; weak D call: TRBD1 (5 bases). This CDR3 has 15 amino acids. V lost 3 bases to trimming and J lost 14 bases, with 20 bases between them. The CDR3 nucleotides are TGTGCCAGCAGTTTGGGGGGGATCAGGCTGTCATCCCTCCACTTT. Translation gives CASSLGGIRLSSLHF.

Notes on this clonotype: A junction boundary mismatches the germline segment, possibly from a read error. This chain joins TRBV29-1 and TRBJ2-7, with D maybe TRBD1 (6 bases). The CDR3 runs to 15 residues. Looked up from germline, CDR1 is SQVTM and CDR2 is ANQGSEA. The CDR3 is CSAEAPRGETYEQYF. The CDR3 DNA reads as TGCAGCGCTGAAGCCCCCAGGGGCGAGACTTACGAGCAGTACTTC.

The chain links TRBV7-2 to TRBJ2-2; perhaps D is TRBD1 or TRBD2 (5 bases each). The germline V and J ends were trimmed by 1 base and 6 bases, with 21 bases remaining between them. This CDR3 region has 18 residues. Germline assignment: CDR1 SGHTA and CDR2 FQGNSA. In DNA form, the CDR3 reads TGTGCCAGCAGCTTAGTGCACGTAGGACTCGGGGCCCCCGGGGAGCTGTTTTTT. Residues: CASSLVHVGLGAPGELFF.

V is TRBV30 and J is TRBJ1-1; possible D gene TRBD1, 5 bases. CDR1 and CDR2 from the germline V gene are GTSNPN and SVGIG (reference sequence). This CDR3 comprises 13 residues. V lost 0 bases and J 3 bases, leaving 8 bases between the germline ends. The CDR3 here is CAWSVQGDTEAFF. CDR3 bases: TGTGCCTGGAGTGTACAAGGGGACACTGAAGCTTTCTTT.

This clonotype was seen a handful of times. This is likely a read error, given that the CDR3 carries no conserved phenylalanine or tryptophan at its end. This sequence joins TRBV20-1 and TRBJ2-2; 14 bases map to TRBD2. The CDR3 consists of 17 residues. Germline CDR1 and CDR2: DFQATT and SNEGSKA (reference sequence). After removal of 5 bases from V and 4 bases from J, the junction contained 9 bases not matched to a gene. The CDR3 DNA reads as TGCAGTGCTTCCGGGACTAGCGGGGGAGTAGGCACCGGGGAGCTGTTTTCT. Protein sequence: CSASGTSGGVGTGELFS.

The table lists this clonotype with many counts. The rearrangement links TRBV30 to TRBJ1-1; a possible D gene is TRBD1 (5 bases). This CDR3 spans 14 amino acids. Trimming removed 1 base from V and 3 bases from J, with 12 bases in between. CDR1 is GTSNPN, CDR2 SVGIG, per germline (reference sequence). DNA of the CDR3: TGTGCCTGGAGTGAAACGGCCAGGGACACTGAAGCTTTCTTT. As protein: CAWSETARDTEAFF.

This chain joins TRBV7-2 and TRBJ2-5, with D tentatively TRBD2 (6 bases). The CDR3 sequence is 16 residues long. The germline gives CDR1 SGHTA, CDR2 FQGNSA. With 3 bases removed from V and 5 bases from J, the gap between germline ends came to 19 bases. CDR3 coding DNA: TGTGCCAGCAGCTTCTCGGGACTCAACACGCAGGAGACCCAGTACTTC. Residues: CASSFSGLNTQETQYF.

This clonotype was detected a few times. The V gene is TRBV7-6, the J gene TRBJ1-2; weak D call: TRBD1 (5 bases). CDR3 length: 16 amino acids. Germline V gene lookup returns CDR1 SGHVS and CDR2 FNYEAQ. V lost 3 bases and J lost 4, with 18 bases in between. For the CDR3, the DNA is TGTGCCAGCAGCTTTACCCCGGGGCAGAGCGCCTATGGCTACACCTTC. It yields the protein CASSFTPGQSAYGYTF.

As regards this clonotype: Given a much more abundant clone one base away, this may be a read error. The rearrangement links TRBV3-1 to TRBJ1-1, with TRBD1 matching over 7 bases. The CDR3 sequence is 14 residues long. The germline gives CDR1 LGHDT, CDR2 YNNKEL (reference sequence). CDR3 residues: CASRQAQQGREAFF. The CDR3 nucleotides read TGTGCCAGCCGCCAAGCCCAACAGGGGAGAGAAGCTTTCTTT.

This clonotype was recorded at least ten times. This sequence joins TRBV5-1 and TRBJ1-6; tentative D call: TRBD1 (5 bases). The ends were cut back, 0 bases at V and 5 bases at J, with 9 bases in the middle. The germline V gene has CDR1 SGHRS and CDR2 YFSETQ. The CDR3 runs 15 residues. The CDR3 sequence is CASSLVWGDNSPLHF. In nucleotides, the CDR3 is TGCGCCAGCAGCTTGGTGTGGGGCGATAATTCACCCCTCCACTTT.

This clonotype was observed a handful of times. This sequence joins TRBV9 and TRBJ2-7; 11 bases agree with TRBD1. The trim removed 3 bases at V and 3 bases at J, leaving 5 bases unmatched. This CDR3 is built from 15 residues. Germline CDR1 is SGDLS and CDR2 is YYNGEE. CDR3 sequence reads: CASSDPDRGHYEQYF. The CDR3 DNA reads as TGTGCCAGCAGCGACCCGGACAGGGGGCACTACGAGCAGTACTTC.

This clonotype was recorded many times. The chain joins TRBV12-3 or TRBV12-4 to TRBJ1-2; no definite D call. Trimming left V 6 bases short and J 6 bases short, with 14 bases between. The CDR3 loop spans 13 amino acids. The CDR3 sequence is CASSRPSEDGYTF. The CDR3 DNA reads TGTGCCAGCAGCCGACCCAGTGAGGATGGCTACACCTTC.